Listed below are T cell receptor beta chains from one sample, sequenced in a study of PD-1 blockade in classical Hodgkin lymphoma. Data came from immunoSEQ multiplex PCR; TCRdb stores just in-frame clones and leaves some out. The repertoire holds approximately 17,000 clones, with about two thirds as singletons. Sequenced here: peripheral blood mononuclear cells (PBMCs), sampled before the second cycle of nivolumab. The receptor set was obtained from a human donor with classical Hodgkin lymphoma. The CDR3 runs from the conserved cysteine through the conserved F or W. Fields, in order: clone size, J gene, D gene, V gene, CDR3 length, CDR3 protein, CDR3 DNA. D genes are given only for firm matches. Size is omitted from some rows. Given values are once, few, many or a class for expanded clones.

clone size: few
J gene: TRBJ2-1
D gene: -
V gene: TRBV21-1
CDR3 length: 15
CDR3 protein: CASSSYGGSFDEQFF
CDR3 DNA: TGTGCCAGCAGTAGTTACGGGGGGAGTTTTGATGAGCAGTTCTTC

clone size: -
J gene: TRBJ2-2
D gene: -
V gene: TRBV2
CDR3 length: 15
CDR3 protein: CASSDGQSYTGELFF
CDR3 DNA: TGTGCCAGCAGTGACGGACAGTCTTACACCGGGGAGCTGTTTTTT

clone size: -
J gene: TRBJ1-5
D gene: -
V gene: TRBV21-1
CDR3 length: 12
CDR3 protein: CASSKDGQPQHF
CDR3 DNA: TGTGCCAGCAGCAAAGATGGTCAGCCCCAGCATTTT

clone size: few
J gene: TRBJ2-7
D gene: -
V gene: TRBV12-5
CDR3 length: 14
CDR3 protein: CASGLVSVGSNNYF
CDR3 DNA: TGTGCTAGTGGTTTGGTATCCGTGGGGTCTAACAATTACTTC

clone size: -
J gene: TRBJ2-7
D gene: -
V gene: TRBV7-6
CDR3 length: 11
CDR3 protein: CASSLGHSQYF
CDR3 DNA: TGTGCCAGCAGCTTAGGTCACAGTCAGTACTTC

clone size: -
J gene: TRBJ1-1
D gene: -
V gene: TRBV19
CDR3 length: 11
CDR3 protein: CTSSMGAEAFF
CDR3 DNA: TGTACCAGTAGTATGGGGGCTGAAGCTTTCTTT

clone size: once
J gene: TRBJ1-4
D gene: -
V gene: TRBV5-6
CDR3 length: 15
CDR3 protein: CASSASSRTNEKLFF
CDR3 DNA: TGTGCCAGCAGCGCCTCGTCAAGAACTAATGAAAAACTGTTTTTT

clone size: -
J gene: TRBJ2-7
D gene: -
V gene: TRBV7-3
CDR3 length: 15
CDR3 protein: CASSPGASEFYEQYF
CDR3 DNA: TGTGCCAGCAGCCCCGGGGCTAGCGAGTTCTACGAGCAGTACTTC

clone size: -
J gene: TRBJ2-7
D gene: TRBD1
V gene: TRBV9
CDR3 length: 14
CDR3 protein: CASSEQGNPYEQYF
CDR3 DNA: TGTGCCAGCAGCGAACAGGGGAATCCCTACGAGCAGTACTTC

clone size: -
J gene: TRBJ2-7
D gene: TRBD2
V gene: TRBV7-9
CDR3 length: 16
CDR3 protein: CASDSPGTSGFYEQYF
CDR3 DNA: TGTGCCAGCGACTCCCCGGGGACTAGCGGATTCTACGAGCAGTACTTC

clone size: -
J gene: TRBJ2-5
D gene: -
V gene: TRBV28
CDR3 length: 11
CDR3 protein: CASSLGETQYF
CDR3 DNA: TGTGCCAGCAGTTTAGGAGAGACCCAGTACTTC

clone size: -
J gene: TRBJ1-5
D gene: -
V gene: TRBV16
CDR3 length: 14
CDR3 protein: CASSQFPGAQPQHF
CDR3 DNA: TGTGCCAGCAGCCAATTTCCAGGGGCGCAGCCCCAGCATTTT

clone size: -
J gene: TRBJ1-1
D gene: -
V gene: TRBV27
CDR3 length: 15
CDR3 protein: CASSYNGQGFTEAFF
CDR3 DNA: TGTGCCAGCTCTTATAATGGGCAGGGTTTCACTGAAGCTTTCTTT

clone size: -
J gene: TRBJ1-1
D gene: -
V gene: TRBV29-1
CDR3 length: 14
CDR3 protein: CSVKRDWDNTEAFF
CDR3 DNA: TGCAGCGTTAAAAGGGACTGGGATAACACTGAAGCTTTCTTT

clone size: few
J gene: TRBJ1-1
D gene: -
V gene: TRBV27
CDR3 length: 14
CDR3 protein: CASSWWGGNTEAFF
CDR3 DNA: TGTGCCAGCAGTTGGTGGGGGGGTAACACTGAAGCTTTCTTT

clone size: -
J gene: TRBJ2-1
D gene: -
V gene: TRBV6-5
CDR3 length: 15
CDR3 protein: CASSSDSSSYNEQFF
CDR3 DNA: TGTGCCAGCAGCTCAGACAGTAGCTCCTACAATGAGCAGTTCTTC

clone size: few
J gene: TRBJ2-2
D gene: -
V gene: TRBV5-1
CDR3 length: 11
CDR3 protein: CASSATGELFF
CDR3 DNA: TGCGCCAGCAGCGCCACCGGGGAGCTGTTTTTT

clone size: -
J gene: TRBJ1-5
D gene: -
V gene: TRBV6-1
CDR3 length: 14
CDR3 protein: CASRRAAMGQPQHF
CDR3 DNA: TGTGCCAGCAGAAGGGCCGCTATGGGCCAGCCCCAGCATTTT

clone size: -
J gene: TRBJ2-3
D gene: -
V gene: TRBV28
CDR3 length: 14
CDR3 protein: CASSLVRDTDTQYF
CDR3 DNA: TGTGCCAGCAGTTTAGTCCGGGACACAGATACGCAGTATTTT

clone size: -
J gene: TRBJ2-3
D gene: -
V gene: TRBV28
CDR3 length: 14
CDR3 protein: CASSFQRVTDTQYF
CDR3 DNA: TGTGCCAGCAGTTTCCAGCGAGTCACAGATACGCAGTATTTT

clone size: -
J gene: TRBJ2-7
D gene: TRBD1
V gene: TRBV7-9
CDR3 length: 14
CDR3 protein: CASSTSRGLYEQYF
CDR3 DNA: TGTGCCAGCAGCACCTCCAGGGGGCTGTACGAGCAGTACTTC

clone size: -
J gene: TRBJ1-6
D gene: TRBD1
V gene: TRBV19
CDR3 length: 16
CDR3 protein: CASSSRGGAGLSPLHF
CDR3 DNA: TGTGCCAGTAGTTCACGAGGGGGCGCGGGACTTTCACCCCTCCACTTT

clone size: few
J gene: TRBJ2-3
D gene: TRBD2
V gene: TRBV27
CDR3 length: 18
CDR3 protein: CASILRGPPTSKPDTQYF
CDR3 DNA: TGTGCCAGCATCCTAAGGGGACCACCGACTAGCAAGCCAGATACGCAGTATTTT

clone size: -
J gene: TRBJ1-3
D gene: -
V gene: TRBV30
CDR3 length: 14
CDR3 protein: CAWSAGRGGNTIYF
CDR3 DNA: TGTGCCTGGAGTGCCGGACGGGGAGGAAACACCATATATTTT

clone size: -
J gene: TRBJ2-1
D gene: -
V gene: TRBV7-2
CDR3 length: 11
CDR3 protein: CASSPGSEQFF
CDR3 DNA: TGTGCCAGCAGCCCCGGCAGTGAGCAGTTCTTC

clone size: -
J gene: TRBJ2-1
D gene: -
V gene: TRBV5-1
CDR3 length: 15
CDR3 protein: CASGLTGEGHNEQFF
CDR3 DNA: TGCGCCAGCGGATTGACGGGAGAGGGTCACAATGAGCAGTTCTTC